The 30 T cell receptor beta chains listed next were all sequenced from one sample in a study of human T cells and chemical hapten exposure. MiXCR, run by TCRdb on the RACE reads, gives a single entry per CDR3 protein. The sample lists roughly 250,000 distinct CDR3 sequences; over 8% were seen once. Stated time point: pre-sensitization, week 0. Stated treatment: therapeutic diphenylcyclopropenone sensitization with weekly scalp DPC. Sequenced material: whole blood, taken in connection with sensitization to the hapten diphenylcyclopropenone (DPC). The receptors here all came from a woman in her forties with alopecia areata. Some clones in this sample may be carry-over from other donors' samples.

This clonotype came up once. The chain recombines TRBV30 with TRBJ2-4; no clear D. This CDR3 comprises 12 residues. The V gene lost 5 bases and the J gene lost 5 bases, with 10 bases spanning the gap. The germline V gene has CDR1 GTSNPN and CDR2 SVGIG (reference sequence). This CDR3 is CAWSLSENIQYF. CDR3 coding DNA: TGTGCCTGGTCGCTGTCCGAAAACATTCAGTACTTC.

Ten or more counts support this clonotype. V is TRBV18 and J is TRBJ1-5; D unresolved. Germline lookup yields CDR1 KGHSH and CDR2 LQKENI. Trimming cost V 3 bases and J 9 bases, with 9 bases left between them. The CDR3 has 12 residues. The CDR3 nucleotides read TGTGCCAGCTCACCTGTAGAGGGGCCCCAGCATTTT. Its translation: CASSPVEGPQHF. The variable domain in full, completed from reference TRBV18 and TRBJ1-5, reads NAGVMQNPRHLVRRRGQEARLRCSPMKGHSHVYWYRQLPEEGLKFMVYLQKENIIDESGMPKERFSAEFPKEGPSILRIQQVVRGDSAAYFCASSPVEGPQHFGDGTRLSIL.

This clonotype was observed a handful of times. The V and J genes are TRBV7-9 and TRBJ2-2, with D possibly TRBD2 on 6 matching bases. The length of the CDR3 is 13 residues. Germline-derived CDR1 and CDR2 are SEHNR and FQNEAQ (reference sequence). The V and J ends lost 7 bases and 7 bases respectively, with 13 bases between them. CDR3 nucleotides: TGTGCCAGCACGGGAGTGGCACTCGGGGAGCTGTTTTTT. Its protein product is CASTGVALGELFF.

This clonotype was recorded a few times. The chain links TRBV29-1 to TRBJ2-5; D may correspond to TRBD1 or TRBD2 (5 bases each). V was pared by 4 bases and J by 5 bases, with 11 bases between. Germline V gene data show CDR1 as SQVTM and CDR2 as ANQGSEA. The CDR3 runs to 12 residues. The CDR3 loop reads CSVGPGPETQYF. Here the CDR3 DNA reads TGCAGCGTTGGACCGGGGCCGGAGACCCAGTACTTC.

Note on this clonotype: At one end the junction does not follow the germline gene, possibly because of a read error. The chain uses TRBV20-1 and TRBJ2-5; TRBD2 matches at 12 bases. CDR1 and CDR2 from the germline V gene are DFQATT and SNEGSKA (reference sequence). The CDR3 runs to 13 residues. The CDR3 spells CSASTASGGVEHF. Here the CDR3 DNA reads TGCAGTGCTAGTACGGCTAGCGGGGGGGTCGAGCACTTC.

The V gene is TRBV29-1, the J gene TRBJ2-1; no clear D gene. CDR3 length equals 8 residues. Germline loops: CDR1 SQVTM, CDR2 ANQGSEA. The ends were cut back, 6 bases at V and 7 bases at J, with 1 base in the middle. The CDR3 DNA reads TGCAGCGTGAATGAGCAGTTCTTC. This gives the protein CSVNEQFF.

The chain is built from TRBV7-9 and TRBJ2-3; no clear D. From germline, CDR1 is SEHNR and CDR2 FQNEAQ (reference sequence). Deletions cut 5 bases from V and 2 bases from J, with 14 bases between. The CDR3 extends over 15 amino acids. CDR3 DNA sequence: TGTGCCAGCAGCCCCCCTGGTGCGGTCACAGATACGCAGTATTTT. It specifies CASSPPGAVTDTQYF.

V usage is TRBV2 and J usage is TRBJ2-7; weak D call: TRBD1 (6 bases). CDR1 and CDR2 (germline): SNHLY, FYNNEI. The CDR3 length is 15 residues. The V gene lost 9 bases and the J gene lost 2 bases, with 20 bases spanning the gap. The CDR3 is CARQETGIKAYEQYF. In DNA, the CDR3 is TGTGCCAGACAGGAAACAGGGATTAAGGCCTACGAGCAGTACTTC.

The chain couples TRBV2 to TRBJ2-3, with TRBD1 matching over 8 bases. Germline CDR1 is SNHLY and CDR2 is FYNNEI. The CDR3 is 15 amino acids. Trimming took 4 bases from V and 2 from J; bases not matched to a gene: 5. The CDR3 here is CASSADRVPTDTQYF. CDR3 nucleotides: TGTGCCAGCAGTGCGGACAGGGTACCCACAGATACGCAGTATTTT.

This clonotype was counted only a few times. The rearrangement links TRBV4-1 to TRBJ2-5, with 12 bases fitting TRBD2. V dropped 2 bases and J dropped 2; count of bases not matched to a gene: 12. This CDR3 spans 19 amino acids. Germline CDR1 is MGHRA and CDR2 is YSYEKL. The CDR3 reads CASSQTVLAGGPRQETQYF. CDR3 coding DNA: TGCGCCAGCAGCCAAACGGTTCTAGCGGGAGGGCCCCGACAAGAGACCCAGTACTTC.

The J gene is TRBJ2-1, the V gene TRBV6-5; tentative D call: TRBD2 (6 bases). V lost 2 bases and J 4 bases, leaving 18 bases between the germline ends. From germline, CDR1 is MNHEY and CDR2 SVGAGI. CDR3 length equals 17 residues. The CDR3 nucleotides read TGTGCCAGCAGTTACAGCCCTGGACTAACGGGATACAATGAGCAGTTCTTC. Translation gives CASSYSPGLTGYNEQFF.

This clonotype was observed a few times. The CDR3 region is CSVGQGVGELFF. The CDR3, as DNA: TGCAGCGTTGGGCAGGGCGTCGGGGAGCTGTTTTTT. The chain uses TRBV29-1 and TRBJ2-2; D may be TRBD1 (5 bases). Trimming shortened V by 4 bases and J by 7 bases, and 10 bases separated the two germline ends. The germline V gene encodes CDR1 SQVTM and CDR2 ANQGSEA. The length of the CDR3 is 12 residues.

This clonotype has a handful of counts. This chain connects TRBV21-1 to TRBJ1-2; the table's D call of TRBD1 was not tested on the DNA. TRBV21-1 has pseudogene status. This CDR3 spans 16 amino acids. CDR3 bases: TGTGCCAGCAGACAAAACCGACAGGGGGCGGACTATGGCTACACCTTC. This translates into CASRQNRQGADYGYTF.

This sequence joins TRBV20-1 and TRBJ1-1; TRBD1 is a possible D gene (5 bases). CDR3 length equals 14 residues. The germline gives CDR1 DFQATT, CDR2 SNEGSKA (reference sequence). V lost 0 bases, J lost 10 bases, and 18 bases lay in between. Here the CDR3 DNA reads TGCAGTGCTAGAGAGGGGACTTCCAGACTTGGAGCTTTCTTT. Amino acid sequence: CSAREGTSRLGAFF.

The chain employs TRBV30 and TRBJ2-3; 7 bases are a match to TRBD2. Losses at the gene ends were 0 bases for V and 11 bases for J; bases not matched to a gene: 5. Germline CDR1 and CDR2: GTSNPN and SVGIG (reference sequence). CDR3 length: 12 residues. CDR3 DNA sequence: TGTGCCTGGAGTGTACCAGCGGGAATGCAGTATTTT. Protein: CAWSVPAGMQYF.

This clonotype was detected only a few times. This sequence joins TRBV6-2 or TRBV6-3 and TRBJ2-7; possible D gene TRBD2, 6 bases. The V end lost 5 bases, the J end lost 3 bases, and 23 bases lay between the germline ends. CDR3 length: 17 residues. Germline V gene data show CDR1 as MNHEY and CDR2 as SVGEGT. This chain's CDR3 is CASSGGTDSTSFYEQYF. Here the CDR3 DNA reads TGTGCCAGCAGTGGGGGGACTGATTCTACGTCGTTCTACGAGCAGTACTTC.

This clonotype occurred a few times. The chain couples TRBV29-1 to TRBJ2-6; D gene unclear. Germline CDR1 SQVTM, CDR2 ANQGSEA. V was shortened by 1 base and J by 4 bases, with 17 bases between the two germline ends. The CDR3 length is 17 residues. CDR3 residues: CSVEGRMDALGANVLTF. The CDR3 DNA reads TGCAGCGTTGAAGGGAGAATGGATGCTCTGGGGGCCAACGTCCTGACTTTC.

The sample holds many counts of this clonotype. V is TRBV11-3 and J is TRBJ2-3; D gene uncertain. V gave up 1 base and J gave up 0 bases, with 5 bases separating them. CDR3 length: 14 residues. Germline V gene sequence: CDR1 SGHNT, CDR2 YENEEA. In DNA, the CDR3 is TGTGCCAGCAGCTTAGCAGCTAGCACAGATACGCAGTATTTT. Translation: CASSLAASTDTQYF.

This clonotype was recorded a few times. The chain links TRBV12-3 or TRBV12-4 to TRBJ1-4; D is undetermined. The V end was cut by 3 bases, the J end by 5 bases, with 13 bases between. This CDR3 spans 15 amino acids. This CDR3 is CASSFTAGVNEKLFF. The CDR3 DNA reads as TGTGCCAGCAGTTTCACAGCGGGCGTGAATGAAAAACTGTTTTTT.

This clonotype was seen a few times. The chain couples TRBV5-6 to TRBJ2-1; no reliable D call. V was pared by 0 bases and J by 9 bases, with 19 bases between. Germline V lookup: CDR1 SGHDT, CDR2 YYEEEE. The CDR3 is made up of 16 amino acids. CDR3 residues: CASSLAIAPLGGEQFF. CDR3 nucleotide sequence: TGTGCCAGCAGCTTGGCGATTGCCCCTTTGGGTGGTGAGCAGTTCTTC.

This rearrangement joins TRBV7-2 to TRBJ2-2; 7 nucleotides match TRBD1. The trim removed 5 bases at V and 1 base at J, leaving 4 bases unmatched. CDR1 and CDR2 (germline): SGHTA, FQGNSA. The CDR3 consists of 15 residues. CDR3 DNA sequence: TGTGCCAGCAGCAGGGGGACAGTGAACACCGGGGAGCTGTTTTTT. Translated, it gives CASSRGTVNTGELFF. The complete variable domain, with remaining parts taken from reference TRBV7-2 and TRBJ2-2, reads GAGVSQSPSNKVTEKGKDVELRCDPISGHTALYWYRQSLGQGLEFLIYFQGNSAPDKSGLPSDRFSAERTGGSVSTLTIQRTQQEDSAVYLCASSRGTVNTGELFFGEGSRLTVL.

This clonotype appeared a few times. This chain connects TRBV4-3 to TRBJ2-3; tentatively, D is TRBD2 (6 bases). V was pared by 3 bases and J by 6 bases, with 22 bases between. This CDR3 region has 17 residues. CDR1 and CDR2 from the germline V gene are LGHNA and YSLEER. CDR3 DNA: TGCGCCAGCAGCCATATCTCGCTTTCCGGGGCGGGGGATACGCAGTATTTT. Amino acid sequence: CASSHISLSGAGDTQYF.

This clonotype was observed a handful of times. The chain employs TRBV10-3 and TRBJ2-1; 9 bases align to TRBD2. The ends lost 2 bases at V and 6 bases at J; junction bases unmatched: 5. There are 15 residues in the CDR3. Germline assignment: CDR1 ENHRY and CDR2 SYGVKD. CDR3 in DNA: TGTGCCATCAGTGAGCGTAGCGGGAGCTCCAATGAGCAGTTCTTC. It is translated as CAISERSGSSNEQFF.

The rearrangement links TRBV20-1 to TRBJ2-7; perhaps TRBD1 as D (5 bases). CDR3 length equals 13 residues. V shed 0 bases and J shed 0 bases, with 6 bases lying between them. Per the germline V gene, CDR1 is DFQATT and CDR2 is SNEGSKA (reference sequence). The CDR3 region is CSARETASYEQYF. The DNA for the CDR3 is TGCAGTGCTAGAGAGACAGCCTCCTACGAGCAGTACTTC.

This clonotype was seen more than once but under ten times. The V and J genes are TRBV7-2 and TRBJ2-5; 7 nucleotides agree with TRBD2. Germline-derived CDR1 and CDR2 are SGHTA and FQGNSA. The CDR3 extends over 15 amino acids. Germline trimming cut 4 bases from V and 5 bases from J; bases unmatched to any gene: 10. The CDR3 DNA sequence: TGTGCCAGCAGCTGGTCAGGGAGGGCTCGTGAGACCCAGTACTTC. Protein product: CASSWSGRARETQYF.

This clonotype was detected a few times. This rearrangement joins TRBV12-3 or TRBV12-4 to TRBJ2-3; TRBD2 agrees at 14 bases. The junction had 4 bases not matched to a gene; V was cut back by 6 bases and J by 5 bases. This CDR3 spans 15 amino acids. CDR3 sequence reads: CASSRTSGRIDTQYF. DNA for the CDR3: TGTGCCAGCAGCCGGACTAGCGGGAGGATAGATACGCAGTATTTT.

This clonotype occurred a few times. The V and J genes are TRBV6-2 or TRBV6-3 and TRBJ2-1, with 8 bases identical to TRBD1. Trimming took 6 bases from V and 8 from J; bases not matched to a gene: 15. From germline, CDR1 is MNHEY and CDR2 SVGEGT. This CDR3 region has 16 residues. The CDR3 nucleotides read TGTGCCAGCAGCCTCTCGACAGGGGTCGGCTCGGATGAGCAGTTCTTC. The encoded protein is CASSLSTGVGSDEQFF.

V usage is TRBV24-1 and J usage is TRBJ2-3; 7 bases match TRBD2. Germline assignment: CDR1 KGHDR and CDR2 SFDVKD. After removal of 5 bases from V and 1 base from J, the junction contained 11 bases not matched to a gene. The CDR3 has 17 residues. The CDR3 DNA follows: TGTGCCACCAGTGTTTACTCAGCGGGATACGGCACAGATACGCAGTATTTT. Amino acids: CATSVYSAGYGTDTQYF.

The rearrangement uses TRBV28 and TRBJ2-7, with D possibly being TRBD2 (5 bases). This CDR3 is built from 14 residues. V lost 6 bases, J lost 2 bases, and 14 bases lay in between. The V gene's germline CDR1 is MDHEN and CDR2 SYDVKM. The CDR3 spells CASRRRTPTYEQYF. Written as DNA, the CDR3 is TGTGCCAGCAGGCGGAGGACCCCCACCTACGAGCAGTACTTC.

The chain uses TRBV6-1 and TRBJ2-7; D is uncertain. The CDR3 extends over 13 amino acids. The V and J ends lost 4 bases and 2 bases respectively, with 9 bases between them. The germline V gene has CDR1 MNHNS and CDR2 SASEGT. CDR3 in amino acids: CASSVAGAYEQYF. CDR3 DNA sequence: TGTGCCAGCAGTGTGGCAGGCGCCTACGAGCAGTACTTC.